The present T cell receptor (beta chain) was sequenced within a study of cytomegalovirus exposure and HLA in healthy donors (dated by TCRdb to 2015 to 2018). About the full investigation: An earlier analysis of about 530 of the donors reported 250 to 300 Gb of sequence data and about 120 million unique TCR beta sequences obtained from around 190 million T cells. The study aimed to test whether signatures of past pathogen exposure could be identified by cataloging public T cell receptors. An earlier analysis of around 540 of the donors applied high-throughput TCR beta sequencing to assess whether each TCR beta V gene segment acted as functional or pseudogenic. The number of donors typed differed by locus, with about 629-640 for A, B, C, DRB1 and DQB1, around 500 for DQA1, 600 to 610 for DPA1, and under 490 for DPB1. Donor age, sex, ethnicity and CMV serostatus were compiled together with the repertoire data. About five DR-DQ haplotypes were handled as single units for association and clustering because linkage in the cohort was strong. In addition to the first cohort of around 670 subjects, a separate validation cohort of 120 different subjects was used. To predict cytomegalovirus infection status, the study combined high-throughput TCR immunosequencing, statistical association of individual TCRs with disease status, and machine learning. Among 300 to 500 genotyped donors of the cohort, an average of roughly 230,000 unique TCR beta nucleotide sequences was sequenced per donor, of which approximately 18% were non-productive. About 280 gigabases of sequencing data and around 80 million unique TCR sequences made up an early release that covered 500 to 700 HLA-typed donors. Every repertoire in the discovery cohort had been generated on one and the same sequencing platform. In a later analysis, previously published TCR beta repertoires from 670 or so donors were re-analyzed and high-resolution HLA genotyping was added so that TCR occurrence patterns could be studied. HLA typing covered class I and class II loci at four-digit resolution. In a later genetic analysis, genome-wide SNP genotypes for about 55% of the roughly 700 donors were used, and that subset was treated as a discovery cohort. Among the roughly 400 genotyped donors, around 79% belonged to the genetic ancestry cluster associated with self-reported Caucasian donors. In the later analysis, no new phenotypic data were used to find candidate immune exposures; instead, reliance was placed on TCR beta sequences and their occurrence across donors. The study used immunosequencing to profile the T cell repertoires of 666 subjects and linked those repertoires to cytomegalovirus serostatus.

The cohort comprised 550 to 700 healthy bone marrow donors. At the time of sampling, every cohort member was nominally healthy, though immune exposures that went unrecorded were likely present. The donor was CMV seropositive and belonged to the group of 250 to 300 seropositive cohort members. A peripheral blood sample was collected from each donor, and TCR beta sequencing was performed on peripheral blood mononuclear cells. The Qiagen DNeasy Blood Extraction Kit was used to extract genomic DNA from the blood cell samples. Results the study describes overall, beyond this receptor: According to a later genetic analysis, donors in an Asian-associated ancestry cluster had fewer N-insertions in productive TCRs than the roughly 670-donor mean. When HLA alleles, especially DR and DQ, strongly co-occurred, TCR associations were difficult to assign to individual alleles. While some public TCRs were present in many individuals, most TCR sequences turned up only very rarely across donors. This cohort had only TCR beta chains sequenced, and the lack of alpha or paired-chain data limited which features could be detected. The authors suggested that the approach could potentially be generalized to other disease states and immunological phenotypes. About 17 rarely observed V segments, including chromosome 9 orphons, were excluded from the earlier analysis of several hundred of the donors because counts were too low. According to a later analysis, TCR association rates differed among HLA loci, with DRB1 alleles showing the most associated TCRs and HLA-C alleles showing the fewest. An association between a missense DCLRE1C variant and V-gene and J-gene trimming of TCR beta chains was found in a later genetic analysis and replicated in an independent cohort. A later analysis associated 15,000 or so TCR beta sequences with specific HLA alleles at a false discovery rate of 0.05. In an earlier analysis of approximately 590 of the donors, most TCR beta V segments appeared in productive rearrangements about 87% or about 30% of the time, broadly matching IMGT annotations. A later analysis found that most CMV-associated TCR beta chains appeared HLA-restricted, with HLA associations seemingly driven largely by CMV exposure. A further reported finding was that TCR beta sequences accurately predicted the HLA-A and HLA-B alleles for most subjects in the first cohort. In vitro tests confirmed that a few of the cytomegalovirus-associated TCR beta chains recognize cytomegalovirus antigens. A cluster of highly shared sequence variants was judged likely to be a technical artifact of the sequencing pipeline. Several of the top co-occurrence clusters appeared to be linked to parvovirus B19, influenza, CMV and Epstein-Barr virus, according to a later analysis. Sequencing depth was assumed to be roughly uniform across donors in the presence/absence analyses, though that assumption may not hold. The classifier was reported to diagnose cytomegalovirus status with high specificity and sensitivity in both the original cohort and the validation cohort. CMV serostatus was the only immune exposure information available for the cohort. The study gave a list of about 150 TCR beta chains associated with cytomegalovirus. A later analysis found that HLA-associated TCR beta chains were more clonally expanded and had lower generation probabilities than equally common non-associated chains. Because some donors lacked HLA typing at each locus, the association tests relied only on the typed subset. Correlated functional status among segregating V segments might reflect linkage disequilibrium, but an unknown experimental factor could not be ruled out.

Library prep was done by the immunoSEQ multiplex PCR assay. For the multiplex PCR, a mixture combining 60 forward primers for TCR Vbeta segments and 13 reverse primers for TCR Jbeta segments was used. A multiplex PCR assay on genomic DNA amplified the CDR3 region of rearranged TCR beta genes. The Illumina HiSeq System was used to sequence the amplified TCR beta libraries as 87-base-pair reads. Under the source paper's analysis protocol: A later analysis counted tens of millions of unique TCR beta chains across the 666 repertoires, and roughly 10 million of these chains were shared by at least two donors. A nearest-neighbor algorithm error-corrected the raw reads and collapsed the reads into unique sequences, merging closely related sequences to remove PCR and sequencing errors. CDR3 sequences were aligned to IMGT reference sequences to assign V, D and J gene segments. Each retained sequence needed at least a six-nucleotide match to both a V gene segment and a J gene segment. Rearrangements were called productive when the CDR3 lacked stop codons and stayed in frame with V and J; all others were non-productive. CDR3 was defined according to IMGT convention as the region running from the second conserved V-encoded cysteine to the conserved J-encoded phenylalanine. The earlier analysis of around 640 of the donors excluded sequences that lacked an unambiguous match to a single V gene segment. An earlier analysis of under 750 of the donors called V segments functional above 56.7% productive rearrangements and segregating when the between-donor standard deviation exceeded 5%. A statistical classification framework was built to diagnose cytomegalovirus status from the catalog of TCR beta chain sequences. V and J gene assignment, in a later analysis, came from comparing TCR nucleotide sequences with IMGT/GENE-DB human TR gene sequences. A later analysis assigned CDR3 sequences and most-parsimonious VDJ recombination scenarios with the TCRdist pipeline. In a later analysis, each TCR beta chain was defined by its CDR3 amino acid sequence together with its V-gene family, and reads lacking a unique V-gene family were excluded. As a way to deal with suspected cross-contamination and a sequencing artifact, a later analysis dropped nearly 600 nucleotide sequences that were highly shared and had low generation probability. A later analysis calculated a clonal expansion index for each public chain from normalized within-repertoire ranks of inferred template counts. In a later analysis, generation probabilities were computed with a VDJ recombination model fitted to out-of-frame rearrangements, and the resulting probabilities were checked against IGoR. A later analysis scored TCR-TCR, TCR-HLA and TCR-CMV co-occurrence with hypergeometric tests, applying a repertoire-size bias correction to TCR pairs. To estimate false discovery rates, a later analysis permuted the HLA or CMV assignments 20 times. In a later analysis, co-occurring TCRs were grouped using DBSCAN, and TCRdist sequence similarity was added for clustering within HLA-allele-positive subsets. Repertoires with fewer than 30,000 or more than 120,000 public chains were left out of co-occurrence clustering, as were five repertoires with anomalous nucleotide sharing. Drawn from immuneACCESS, this table holds only the in-frame rearrangements with V and J called that TCRdb kept. Clones are partly lost; checked studies trace under half to an unresolved V gene and leave the rest unexplained. V, J and clone size are taken as reported in that table, and D and trimming were inferred from the DNA itself. The sample table lists about 160,000 clones, 80% to 90% of them with a count of one. The ten largest clones capture around 6.7% of the sample.

This clone has just one count. The antigen it recognizes is unknown. Base qualities are not at hand, and no much larger clone is one base apart. The sequence was obtained from a woman aged 30 to 39 in good health and CMV-seropositive. The sequenced sample was PBMCs.

The DNA is TGCGCCAGCTCAAAGGTAGGTGTGACAGGTGGCCATGAGCAGTTCTTC. This gives the protein CASSKVGVTGGHEQFF. The chain links TRBV23-1 with TRBJ2-1; the D gene is possibly TRBD1, with 6 bases matching. TRBV23-1 is given ORF status, its function remaining uncertain. The V end loses 8 bases and the J end loses 8 bases, and a stretch of 25 bases separates them. The CDR3 numbers 16 residues from cysteine through phenylalanine. The read is trimmed to its CDR3 DNA, 48 bases read in frame from base 1.